The next 22 T cell receptor beta chains were all read from a single sample in a study of cytomegalovirus exposure and HLA in healthy donors. PCR was performed using 60 Vbeta and 13 Jbeta primers. Profiled with immunoSEQ multiplex PCR; TCRdb holds only in-frame clones, not every one. The table has roughly 220,000 clones, around 83% seen once. Sequencing was done on a sample of PBMCs. The receptors derive from a woman in her forties in good health and CMV-seronegative.

The chain is built from TRBV4-1 and TRBJ2-3; 8 bases align to TRBD1. This CDR3 is 16 amino acids long. Germline assignment: CDR1 MGHRA and CDR2 YSYEKL. Trimming removed 5 bases from V and 3 bases from J; junction bases left unmatched: 10. The CDR3 protein is CASSRTGTGATDTQYF. The CDR3 DNA is TGCGCCAGCAGCAGAACCGGGACAGGCGCAACAGATACGCAGTATTTT.

This clone has only one observation. This chain connects TRBV20-1 to TRBJ1-1, with no clear D. The CDR3 consists of 10 residues. Germline V lookup: CDR1 DFQATT, CDR2 SNEGSKA (reference sequence). V lost 5 bases and J lost 3, with 4 bases in between. CDR3: CSAPDTEAFF. CDR3 sequence (DNA): TGCAGTGCTCCCGACACTGAAGCTTTCTTT.

The chain recombines TRBV4-2 with TRBJ1-5, with D possibly matching TRBD1 (5 bases). The CDR3 consists of 17 residues. The germline CDR1 and CDR2 sequences are LGHNA and YNFKEQ. The V end lost 3 bases, the J end lost 5 bases, and 20 bases lay between the germline ends. This chain's CDR3 is CASSHPGRAGGDQPQHF. CDR3 sequence (DNA): TGTGCCAGCAGCCACCCGGGGCGTGCCGGGGGGGATCAGCCCCAGCATTTT.

This rearrangement joins TRBV5-5 to TRBJ1-2; 8 bases align to TRBD1. Germline CDR1 is SGHKS and CDR2 is YYEKEE (reference sequence). There are 13 residues in the CDR3. Trimming cost V 0 bases and J 7 bases; bases outside gene matches: 2. The CDR3: CASSLGTGPGYTF. The CDR3 coding sequence is TGTGCCAGCAGCTTGGGGACAGGGCCTGGCTACACCTTC.

The sample holds a few counts of this clone. The chain carries TRBV10-1 and TRBJ1-1, with TRBD1 identical over 8 bases. The CDR3 is made up of 16 amino acids. Per the germline V gene, CDR1 is WNHNN and CDR2 is SYGVQD (reference sequence). V gave up 3 bases and J gave up 1 base; unmatched junction bases: 7. The CDR3 protein is CASSDHRGSGNTEAFF. The DNA for the CDR3 is TGCGCCAGCAGTGACCACAGGGGGAGCGGGAACACTGAAGCTTTCTTT.

This clone was detected only once. V usage is TRBV9 and J usage is TRBJ2-1, with D possibly TRBD2 on 7 matching bases. Germline V gives CDR1 SGDLS, CDR2 YYNGEE. V lost 4 bases, J lost 6 bases, and 20 bases lay in between. The CDR3 extends over 16 amino acids. In DNA form, the CDR3 reads TGTGCCAGCAGCACAAGAGGGGGGGAGGCCTTCAATGAGCAGTTCTTC. Translating it yields CASSTRGGEAFNEQFF.

The rearrangement uses TRBV6-5 and TRBJ1-1; D is undetermined. Trimming took 5 bases from V and 0 from J, leaving 13 bases between them. Germline V lookup: CDR1 MNHEY, CDR2 SVGAGI. The length of the CDR3 is 15 residues. The CDR3 sequence: CASSHPSGLNTEAFF. DNA for the CDR3: TGTGCCAGCAGTCACCCTTCGGGTCTGAACACTGAAGCTTTCTTT.

This chain connects TRBV7-2 to TRBJ1-1; TRBD1 agrees at 9 bases. This CDR3 has 14 residues. The V and J ends lost 3 bases and 4 bases, in that order; junction bases with no gene match: 3. Germline CDR1 and CDR2: SGHTA and FQGNSA. CDR3 loop: CASSFRQGGTEAFF. CDR3 nucleotides: TGTGCCAGCAGCTTTAGACAGGGGGGCACTGAAGCTTTCTTT.

The chain recombines TRBV4-1 with TRBJ1-3; D not certain. There are 14 residues in the CDR3. V shed 1 base and J shed 0 bases, with 4 bases lying between them. CDR1 and CDR2 from the germline V gene are MGHRA and YSYEKL. The CDR3 is CASSQGSSGNTIYF. DNA of the CDR3: TGCGCCAGCAGCCAAGGCAGCTCTGGAAACACCATATATTTT.

A single count supports this clone. The V and J genes are TRBV2 and TRBJ2-5, with 8 bases matching TRBD1. The CDR3 is made up of 13 amino acids. Germline V CDR1 and CDR2: SNHLY, FYNNEI. Trimming removed 7 bases from V and 4 bases from J; junction bases left unmatched: 5. The CDR3 region has the DNA TGTGCCAGCACAGGGGGCGGTCGAGAGACCCAGTACTTC. Protein: CASTGGGRETQYF.

CDR3 residues: CASSQASLAGLYNEQFF. CDR3 DNA: TGCGCCAGCAGCCAAGCCTCACTAGCGGGACTTTACAATGAGCAGTTCTTC. J is TRBJ2-1 and V is TRBV4-1; 10 bases agree with TRBD2. Germline assignment: CDR1 MGHRA and CDR2 YSYEKL. V lost 1 base, J lost 4 bases, and 7 bases stayed unmatched. The length of the CDR3 is 17 residues.

The chain recombines TRBV5-5 with TRBJ2-1; a possible D gene is TRBD2 (5 bases). This CDR3 is 15 amino acids long. Germline CDR1 and CDR2: SGHKS and YYEKEE (reference sequence). V shed 0 bases and J shed 5 bases, with 12 bases lying between them. CDR3 in DNA: TGTGCCAGCAGCTTGGTGGCGGGTACCGACAATGAGCAGTTCTTC. Its translation: CASSLVAGTDNEQFF.

This clone has a single count. This chain links TRBV6-1 with TRBJ2-3; tentative D call: TRBD2 (7 bases). V was shortened by 8 bases and J by 4 bases, with 13 bases between the two germline ends. This CDR3 has 13 residues. The germline CDR1 and CDR2 sequences are MNHNS and SASEGT. CDR3 bases: TGTGCCAGCCGAGGGGGGGGCCCAGATACGCAGTATTTT. As protein: CASRGGGPDTQYF.

The V and J genes are TRBV6-6 and TRBJ2-7; 10 positions agree with TRBD1. The V gene end was trimmed by 5 bases and the J gene end by 5 bases; junction bases not matched to a gene: 6. CDR3 length: 14 amino acids. Germline V gene lookup returns CDR1 MNHNY and CDR2 SVGAGI (reference sequence). In DNA, the CDR3 is TGTGCCAGCAGTGGAACGGGACAGGGGAACGAGCAGTACTTC. Residues: CASSGTGQGNEQYF.

The chain recombines TRBV11-2 with TRBJ1-2; 7 positions agree with TRBD1. The CDR3 is 14 residues long. V trimming: 4 bases; J trimming: 4 bases; junction bases outside the gene matches: 6. Germline loops: CDR1 SGHAT, CDR2 FQNNGV. In DNA, the CDR3 is TGTGCCAGCAGCTCGCGGAGGGACAGCTATGGCTACACCTTC. Amino acid sequence: CASSSRRDSYGYTF.

The V and J genes are TRBV11-2 and TRBJ2-5; D not resolved. The CDR3 contains 13 residues. Germline values: CDR1 SGHAT, CDR2 FQNNGV. Trimming stripped 5 bases from V and 5 bases from J, with 12 bases between. The CDR3 loop is CASSPRLYETQYF. The DNA for the CDR3 is TGTGCCAGCAGCCCTAGACTTTATGAGACCCAGTACTTC. The whole variable domain, filled in from reference TRBV11-2 and TRBJ2-5, reads EAGVAQSPRYKIIEKRQSVAFWCNPISGHATLYWYQQILGQGPKLLIQFQNNGVVDDSQLPKDRFSAERLKGVDSTLKIQPAKLEDSAVYLCASSPRLYETQYFGPGTRLLVL.

The rearrangement joins TRBV5-8 to TRBJ1-3; D remains unclear. This CDR3 contains 14 residues. Trimming pared 0 bases from V and 2 bases from J, leaving 6 bases between. The germline gives CDR1 SGHTS, CDR2 YDEGEE. CDR3 sequence reads: CASSLATTGNTIYF. The CDR3 region has the DNA TGTGCCAGCAGCTTGGCTACCACTGGAAACACCATATATTTT.

The chain uses TRBV12-5 and TRBJ2-5; no reliable D call. The V and J ends lost 2 bases and 2 bases respectively, with 6 bases between them. The CDR3 extends over 13 amino acids. Germline V CDR1 and CDR2: LGHNT, FRNRAP. The CDR3 DNA is TGTGCTAGTGGTTTGTCTATACAAGAGACCCAGTACTTC. Its protein is CASGLSIQETQYF.

This rearrangement joins TRBV2 to TRBJ2-1; TRBD2 aligns across 9 bases. This CDR3 comprises 13 residues. Germline CDR1 and CDR2: SNHLY and FYNNEI. V dropped 3 bases and J dropped 13; count of bases not matched to a gene: 7. For the CDR3, the DNA is TGTGCCAGCAGTGATTTATTAGCGGGAGTCCAGTTCTTC. This codes for CASSDLLAGVQFF.

The chain couples TRBV27 to TRBJ1-3, with 12 bases identical to TRBD1. The length of the CDR3 is 14 residues. Germline CDR1 and CDR2: MNHEY and SMNVEV (reference sequence). The ends lost 4 bases at V and 6 bases at J; junction bases unmatched: 1. CDR3 in amino acids: CASSSGQGANTIYF. In DNA form, the CDR3 reads TGTGCCAGCAGTTCGGGACAGGGGGCAAACACCATATATTTT.

The chain carries TRBV6-1 and TRBJ1-5; D is undetermined. The germline CDR1 and CDR2 sequences are MNHNS and SASEGT. Trimming pared 3 bases from V and 3 bases from J, leaving 12 bases between. The CDR3 is 15 amino acids. For the CDR3, the DNA is TGTGCCAGCAGTGAGGTTGCCAGTCACAATCAGCCCCAGCATTTT. This translates into CASSEVASHNQPQHF.

The V and J genes are TRBV9 and TRBJ2-1; D unresolved. The CDR3 consists of 13 residues. Germline CDR1 is SGDLS and CDR2 is YYNGEE. V was cut by 1 base and J by 7 bases, with 9 bases left in between. Written as DNA, the CDR3 is TGTGCCAGCAGCGTACAGACTTGGAATGAGCAGTTCTTC. Translation gives CASSVQTWNEQFF.